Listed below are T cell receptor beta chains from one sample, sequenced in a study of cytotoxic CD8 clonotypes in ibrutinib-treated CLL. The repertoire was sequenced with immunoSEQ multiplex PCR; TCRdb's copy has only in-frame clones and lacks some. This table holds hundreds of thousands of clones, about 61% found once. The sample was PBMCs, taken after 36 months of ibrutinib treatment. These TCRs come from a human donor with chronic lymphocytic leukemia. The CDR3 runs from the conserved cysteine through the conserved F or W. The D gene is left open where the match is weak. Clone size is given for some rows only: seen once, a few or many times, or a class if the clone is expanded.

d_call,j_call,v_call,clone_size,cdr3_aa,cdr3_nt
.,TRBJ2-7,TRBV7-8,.,CASSLEGHYEQYF,TGTGCCAGCAGCTTAGAGGGTCACTACGAGCAGTACTTC
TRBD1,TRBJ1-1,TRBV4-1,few,CASSQSLDRLNTEAFF,TGCGCCAGCAGCCAATCGCTGGACAGGCTTAACACTGAAGCTTTCTTT
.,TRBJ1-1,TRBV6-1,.,CAGKGGTEAFF,TGTGCCGGGAAGGGGGGAACTGAAGCTTTCTTT
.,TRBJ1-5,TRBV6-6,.,CASSYDGIAQPQHF,TGTGCCAGCAGTTACGATGGTATAGCTCAGCCCCAGCATTTT
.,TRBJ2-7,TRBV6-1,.,CASSVGAGAGYEQYF,TGTGCCAGCAGTGTCGGGGCAGGGGCCGGCTACGAGCAGTACTTC
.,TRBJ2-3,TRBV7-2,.,CASSLGLWRDTDTQYF,TGTGCCAGCAGCTTAGGGTTGTGGAGAGACACAGATACGCAGTATTTT
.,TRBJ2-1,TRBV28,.,CASRDGGYNEQFF,TGTGCCAGCAGAGACGGGGGTTACAATGAGCAGTTCTTC
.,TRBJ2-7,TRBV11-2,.,CASSLRWDNEQYF,TGTGCCAGCAGCCTTAGATGGGACAACGAGCAGTACTTC
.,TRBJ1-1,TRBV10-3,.,CAISEWVLGRNTEAFF,TGTGCCATCAGTGAGTGGGTTTTGGGGAGGAACACTGAAGCTTTCTTT
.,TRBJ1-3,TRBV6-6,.,CASTMGGRLTPNF,TGTGCCAGCACCATGGGGGGGCGCCTAACCCCGAATTTT
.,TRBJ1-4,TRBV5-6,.,CASSLGQYEKLFF,TGTGCCAGCAGCTTGGGACAGTATGAAAAACTGTTTTTT
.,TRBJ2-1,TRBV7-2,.,CASSQTANEQFF,TGTGCCAGCAGCCAAACGGCGAATGAGCAGTTCTTC
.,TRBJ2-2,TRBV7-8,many,CASSLVGGAGELFF,TGTGCCAGCAGCTTAGTGGGGGGAGCCGGGGAGCTGTTTTTT
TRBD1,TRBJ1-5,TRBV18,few,CASSLQGTHQPQHF,TGTGCCAGCTCACTACAGGGGACTCATCAGCCCCAGCATTTT
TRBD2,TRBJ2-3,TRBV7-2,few,CASSLIAGGHNTQYF,TGTGCCAGCAGCTTAATAGCGGGGGGGCACAATACGCAGTATTTT
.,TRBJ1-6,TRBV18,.,CASSPRGSGNSPLHF,TGTGCCAGCTCACCAAGGGGTTCGGGGAATTCACCCCTCCACTTT